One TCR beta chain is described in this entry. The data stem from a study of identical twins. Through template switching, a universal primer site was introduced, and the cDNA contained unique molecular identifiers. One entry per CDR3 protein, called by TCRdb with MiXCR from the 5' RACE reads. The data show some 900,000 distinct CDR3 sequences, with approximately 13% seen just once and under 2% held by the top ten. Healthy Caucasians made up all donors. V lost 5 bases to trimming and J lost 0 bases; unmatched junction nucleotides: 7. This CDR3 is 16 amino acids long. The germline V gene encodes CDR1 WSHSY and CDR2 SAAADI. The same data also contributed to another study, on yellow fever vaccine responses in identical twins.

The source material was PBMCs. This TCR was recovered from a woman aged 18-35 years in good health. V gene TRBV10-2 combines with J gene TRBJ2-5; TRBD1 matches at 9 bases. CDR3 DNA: TGCGCCAGCAGTACCGGGACAGGGTTGTACCAAGAGACCCAGTACTTC. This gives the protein CASSTGTGLYQETQYF.